This T cell receptor beta chain is drawn from a study of T and B cells in COVID-19 patients. The wider study: Peripheral blood came from COVID-19 patients with active infection or after recovery. Of some 21 active-infection patients, 18 carried comorbidities linked to unfavorable COVID-19 outcome.

Multiplex PCR with BIOMED2 TRB-A/B primer pools amplified TRB rearrangements. TCRdb reanalysed the multiplex PCR reads using MiXCR and keeps one entry per CDR3 protein. The sample carries about 15,000 distinct CDR3 sequences, about 30% recorded once. Trimming removed 0 bases at V and 6 bases at J, with 12 bases between. Germline V gene sequence: CDR1 DFQATT, CDR2 SNEGSKA (reference sequence). The CDR3 length is 14 residues. TRB was amplified from about 260-540 ng of blood genomic DNA. This receptor was identified in a human donor who had recovered from COVID-19. The sample was blood. V and J are TRBV20-1 and TRBJ1-5; D call uncertain. The CDR3 protein is CSARDQEGGQPQHF. The CDR3 DNA sequence: TGCAGTGCTAGAGATCAGGAAGGAGGTCAGCCCCAGCATTTT.